This TCR beta chain is drawn from a study of blood T cells in healthy people across ages. Combining a sample-barcoded 5' primer with a J-beta primer mix, a second PCR ran for roughly 7 to 12 cycles. Unique molecular identifiers of 12 random nucleotides labeled each cDNA. TCRdb passed the 5' RACE reads through MiXCR, listing each CDR3 protein once. The repertoire holds some 1.7 million distinct CDR3 sequences, with under 30% as singletons. This clonotype occurred once. The CDR3 spans 15 residues. V lost 5 bases, J lost 2 bases, and 15 bases lay in between. This TCR was sampled from a woman under 40 in good health. Material: blood. The rearrangement joins TRBV12-3 or TRBV12-4 to TRBJ1-2; tentatively, D is TRBD1 (6 bases). The CDR3 DNA follows: TGTGCCAGCAGTGAAGGACAGCCCCGAAACTATGGCTACACCTTC. It codes for CASSEGQPRNYGYTF.